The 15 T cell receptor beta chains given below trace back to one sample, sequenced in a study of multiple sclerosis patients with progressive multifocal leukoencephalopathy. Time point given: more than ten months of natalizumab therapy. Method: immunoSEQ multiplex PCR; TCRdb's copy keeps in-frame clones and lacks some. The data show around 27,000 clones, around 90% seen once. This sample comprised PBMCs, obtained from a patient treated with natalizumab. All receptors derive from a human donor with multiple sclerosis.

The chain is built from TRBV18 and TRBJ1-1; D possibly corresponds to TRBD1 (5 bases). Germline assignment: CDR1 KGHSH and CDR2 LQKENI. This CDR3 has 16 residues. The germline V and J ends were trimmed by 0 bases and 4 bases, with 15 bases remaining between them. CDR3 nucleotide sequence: TGTGCCAGCTCACCACCGGGCGGCAGGGCGCTCACTGAAGCTTTCTTT. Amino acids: CASSPPGGRALTEAFF.

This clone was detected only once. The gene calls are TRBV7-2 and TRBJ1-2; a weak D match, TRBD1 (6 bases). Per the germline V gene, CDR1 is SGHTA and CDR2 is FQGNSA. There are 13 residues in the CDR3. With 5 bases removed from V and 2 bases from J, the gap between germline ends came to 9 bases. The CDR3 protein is CASSPTGNYGYTF. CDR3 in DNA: TGTGCCAGCAGCCCTACAGGGAACTATGGCTACACCTTC.

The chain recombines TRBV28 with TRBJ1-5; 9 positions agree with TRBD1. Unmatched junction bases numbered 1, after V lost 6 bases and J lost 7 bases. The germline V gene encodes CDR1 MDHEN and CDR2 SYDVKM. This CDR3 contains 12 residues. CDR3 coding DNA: TGTGCCAGCAGACAGGGGGCACAGCCCCAGCATTTT. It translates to CASRQGAQPQHF.

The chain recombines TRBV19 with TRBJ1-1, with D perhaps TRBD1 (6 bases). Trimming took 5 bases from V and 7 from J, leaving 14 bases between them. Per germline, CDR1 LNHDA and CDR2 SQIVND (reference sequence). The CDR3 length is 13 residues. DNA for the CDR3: TGTGCCAGTAGTCCCGGGGGGCGTGTTGAAGCTTTCTTT. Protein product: CASSPGGRVEAFF.

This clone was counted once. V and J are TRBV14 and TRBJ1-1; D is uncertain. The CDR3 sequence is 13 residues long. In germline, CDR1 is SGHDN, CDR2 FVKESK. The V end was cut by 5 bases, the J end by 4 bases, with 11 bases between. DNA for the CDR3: TGTGCCAGCAGCTCCGGGTTGAGCACTGAAGCTTTCTTT. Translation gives CASSSGLSTEAFF. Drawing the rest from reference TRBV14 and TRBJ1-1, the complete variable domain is EAGVTQFPSHSVIEKGQTVTLRCDPISGHDNLYWYRRVMGKEIKFLLHFVKESKQDESGMPNNRFLAERTGGTYSTLKVQPAELEDSGVYFCASSSGLSTEAFFGQGTRLTVV.

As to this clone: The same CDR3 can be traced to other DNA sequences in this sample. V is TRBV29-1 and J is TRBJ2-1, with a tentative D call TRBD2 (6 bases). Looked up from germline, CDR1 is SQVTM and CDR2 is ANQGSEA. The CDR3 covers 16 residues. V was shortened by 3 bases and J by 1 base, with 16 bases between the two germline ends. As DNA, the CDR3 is TGCAGCGTTGAGCGGGGAAGTGGGGGGTCCTACAATGAGCAGTTCTTC. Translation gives CSVERGSGGSYNEQFF.

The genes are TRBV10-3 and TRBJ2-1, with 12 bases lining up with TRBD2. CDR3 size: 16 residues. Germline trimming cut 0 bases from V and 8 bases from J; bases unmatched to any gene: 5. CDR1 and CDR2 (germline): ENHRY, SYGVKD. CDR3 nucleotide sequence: TGTGCCATCAGTGAGTCACGGACTAGCGGGGTCGATGAGCAGTTCTTC. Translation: CAISESRTSGVDEQFF.

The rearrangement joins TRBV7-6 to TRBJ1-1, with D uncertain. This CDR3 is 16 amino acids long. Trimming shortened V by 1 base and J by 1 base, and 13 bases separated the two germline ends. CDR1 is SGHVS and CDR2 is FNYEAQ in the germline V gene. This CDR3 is CASSLEPLYRNTEAFF. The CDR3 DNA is TGTGCCAGCAGCTTAGAACCTTTATACCGGAACACTGAAGCTTTCTTT.

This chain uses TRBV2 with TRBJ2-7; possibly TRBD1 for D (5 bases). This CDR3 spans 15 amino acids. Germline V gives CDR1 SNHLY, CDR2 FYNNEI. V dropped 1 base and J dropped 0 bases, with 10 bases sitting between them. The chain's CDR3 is CASSEEAGISYEQYF. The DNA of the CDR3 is TGTGCCAGCAGTGAAGAGGCAGGGATCTCCTACGAGCAGTACTTC.

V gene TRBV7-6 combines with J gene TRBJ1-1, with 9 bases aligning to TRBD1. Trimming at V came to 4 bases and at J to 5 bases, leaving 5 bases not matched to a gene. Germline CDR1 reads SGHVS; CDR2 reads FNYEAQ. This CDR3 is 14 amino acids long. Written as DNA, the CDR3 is TGTGCCAGCAGCTCACAGGGGGCGCTTACTGAAGCTTTCTTT. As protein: CASSSQGALTEAFF.

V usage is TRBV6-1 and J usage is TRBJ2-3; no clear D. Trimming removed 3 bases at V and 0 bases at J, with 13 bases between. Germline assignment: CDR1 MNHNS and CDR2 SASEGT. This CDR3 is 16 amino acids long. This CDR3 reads CASSEFSPASTDTQYF. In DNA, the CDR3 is TGTGCCAGCAGTGAGTTTTCACCAGCTAGCACAGATACGCAGTATTTT.

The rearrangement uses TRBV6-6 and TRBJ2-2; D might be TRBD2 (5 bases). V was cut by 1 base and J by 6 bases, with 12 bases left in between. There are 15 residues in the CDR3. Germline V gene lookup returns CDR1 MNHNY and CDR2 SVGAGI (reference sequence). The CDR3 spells CASSYFLGASGELFF. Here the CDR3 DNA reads TGTGCCAGCAGTTACTTTTTGGGAGCATCCGGGGAGCTGTTTTTT.

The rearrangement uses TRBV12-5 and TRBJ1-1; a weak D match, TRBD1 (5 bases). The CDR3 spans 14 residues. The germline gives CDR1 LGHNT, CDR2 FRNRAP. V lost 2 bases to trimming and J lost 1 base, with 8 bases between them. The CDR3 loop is CASGLSGRNTEAFF. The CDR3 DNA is TGTGCTAGTGGTTTGTCAGGGAGGAACACTGAAGCTTTCTTT.

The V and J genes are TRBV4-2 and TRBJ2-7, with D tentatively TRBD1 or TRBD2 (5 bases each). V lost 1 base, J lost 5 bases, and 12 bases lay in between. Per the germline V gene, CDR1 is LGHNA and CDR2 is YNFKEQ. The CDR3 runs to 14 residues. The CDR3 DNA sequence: TGTGCCAGCAGCCAAGGGGGACCGTCAGACGAGCAGTACTTC. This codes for CASSQGGPSDEQYF.

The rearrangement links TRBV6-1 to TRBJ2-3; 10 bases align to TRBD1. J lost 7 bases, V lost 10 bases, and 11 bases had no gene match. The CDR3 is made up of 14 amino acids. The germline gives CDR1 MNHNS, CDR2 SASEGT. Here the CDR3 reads CATLPDRGTYTQYF. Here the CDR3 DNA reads TGTGCCACCTTACCGGACAGGGGGACATATACGCAGTATTTT.